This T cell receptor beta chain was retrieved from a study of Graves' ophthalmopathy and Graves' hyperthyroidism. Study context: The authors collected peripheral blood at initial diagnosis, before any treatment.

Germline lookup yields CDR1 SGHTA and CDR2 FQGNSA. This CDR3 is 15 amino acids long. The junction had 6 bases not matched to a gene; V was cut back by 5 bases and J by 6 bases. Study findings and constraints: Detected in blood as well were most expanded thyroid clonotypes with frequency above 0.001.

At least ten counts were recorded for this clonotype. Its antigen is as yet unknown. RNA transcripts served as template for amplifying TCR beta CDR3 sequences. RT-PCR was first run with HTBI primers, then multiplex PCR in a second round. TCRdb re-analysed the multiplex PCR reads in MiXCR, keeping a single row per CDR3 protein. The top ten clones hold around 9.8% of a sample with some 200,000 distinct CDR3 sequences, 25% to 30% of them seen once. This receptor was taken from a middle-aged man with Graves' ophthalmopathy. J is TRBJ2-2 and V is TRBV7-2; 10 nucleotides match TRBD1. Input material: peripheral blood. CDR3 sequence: CASSRGTGAAGELFF. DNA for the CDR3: TGTGCCAGCAGCCGAGGGACAGGGGCTGCCGGGGAGCTGTTTTTT.